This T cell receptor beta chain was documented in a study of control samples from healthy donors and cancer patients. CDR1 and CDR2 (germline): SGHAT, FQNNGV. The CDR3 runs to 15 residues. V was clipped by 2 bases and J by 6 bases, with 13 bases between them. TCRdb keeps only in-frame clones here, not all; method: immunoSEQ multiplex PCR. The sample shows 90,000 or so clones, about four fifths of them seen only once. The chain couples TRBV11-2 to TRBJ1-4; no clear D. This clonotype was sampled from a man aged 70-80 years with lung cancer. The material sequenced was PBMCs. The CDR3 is CASSLRWHLDEKLFF. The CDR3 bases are TGTGCCAGCAGCTTAAGATGGCACCTCGATGAAAAACTGTTTTTT.